This T cell receptor (beta chain) was identified in a study of blood T cell repertoires in COVID-19. Study in general: Sites in the United States, Italy and Spain provided acute and convalescent COVID-19 samples.

Clones were sequenced by immunoSEQ multiplex PCR, and TCRdb holds only the in-frame ones, with some missing. Among 45,000 to 65,000 clones listed, approximately 80% were seen once. The CDR3 sequence is 12 residues long. Trimming took off 6 bases at V and 7 bases at J, with 10 bases between the two ends. Germline V CDR1 and CDR2: PRHDT, FYEKMQ (reference sequence). Sequencing was performed on peripheral blood. The TCR was taken from a man aged 25 to 45 with COVID-19, enrolled during active disease. V gene TRBV13 combines with J gene TRBJ2-1; tentative D call: TRBD1 (6 bases). The DNA of the CDR3 is TGTGCCAGCAGTCACAGGGAGAATGAGCAGTTCTTC. This gives the protein CASSHRENEQFF.